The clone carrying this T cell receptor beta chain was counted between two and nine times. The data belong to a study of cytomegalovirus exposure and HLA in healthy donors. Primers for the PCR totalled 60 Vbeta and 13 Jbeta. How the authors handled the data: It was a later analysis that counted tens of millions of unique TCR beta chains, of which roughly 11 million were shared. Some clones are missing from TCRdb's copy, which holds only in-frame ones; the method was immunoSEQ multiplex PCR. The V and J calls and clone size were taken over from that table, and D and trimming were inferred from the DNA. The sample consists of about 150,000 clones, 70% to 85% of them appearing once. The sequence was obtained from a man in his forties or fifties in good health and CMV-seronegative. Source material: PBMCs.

CDR3 loop: CASSGTGGNQPQHF. The CDR3 DNA reads as TGTGCCAGCAGCGGGACAGGAGGCAATCAGCCCCAGCATTTT. The genes are TRBV2 and TRBJ1-5; 8 bases agree with TRBD1. The CDR3 contains 14 residues. J lost 2 bases, V lost 6 bases, and 3 bases had no gene match. CDR1 and CDR2 (germline): SNHLY, FYNNEI.